This entry concerns a single T cell receptor beta chain. The entry originates in a study of blood T cell repertoires in COVID-19. Background on the study: Samples taken during acute and convalescent COVID-19 were collected in the United States, Italy and Spain.

V was cut by 5 bases and J by 1 base, with 11 bases left in between. CDR1 and CDR2 (germline): LGHDT, YNNKEL (reference sequence). CDR3 length: 14 residues. Authors' methods: Counts of nucleated cells, estimated from reference gene primer amplification, were obtained. Sequenced by immunoSEQ multiplex PCR; TCRdb stores in-frame clones only, minus some. V and J calls and clone size are as listed in that table; D and trimming were resolved from the DNA. Altogether roughly 200,000 clones are present, approximately 81% being singletons, with the ten largest covering about 10%. The genes are TRBV3-1 (or the pseudogene TRBV3-2) and TRBJ2-5, with a weak D call TRBD1 (6 bases). The sequenced sample consisted of peripheral blood. The clonotype was recovered from an elderly woman with COVID-19, enrolled during active disease. In DNA form, the CDR3 reads TGTGCCAGCAGCTTCCGGACAGTCCAAGAGACCCAGTACTTC. Translation gives CASSFRTVQETQYF.